These 21 T cell receptor beta chains originate from one sample sequenced in a study of spatial heterogeneity in lung cancer (dated by TCRdb to between 2017 and 2020). The library was produced with 5' RACE. Sequenced on a NextSeq 500. TCRdb trimmed the raw reads at Q25, called clones with MiXCR and kept productive beta chains. Every distinct CDR3 protein forms one entry, paired with its most common genes and DNA. The sample profile shows approximately 20,000 distinct CDR3 sequences; 4.5% to 5% of them were found once. The top ten clones comprise nearly 7.5% of the sample. The time point label for this specimen denotes: sample taken at primary tumor resection. For TCR sequencing, whole RNA was extracted from tumor and nontumor lung tissue, or from cryopreserved PBMC samples, and no cell sorting was done. The specimen was PBMCs, collected at surgery. The origin of the receptors is a male donor with early-stage non-small cell lung cancer.

About this clonotype itself: A read error may explain this, as a much larger clone is one base away. V usage is TRBV7-9 and J usage is TRBJ1-4; the D is unclear. The germline V gene has CDR1 SEHNR and CDR2 FQNEAQ (reference sequence). The CDR3 contains 13 residues. The CDR3 spells CVTGGSGGKPLFF. The DNA of the CDR3 is TGTGTCACCGGAGGCTCTGGAGGAAAACCACTGTTTTTT. The full variable domain, completed using reference TRBV7-9 and TRBJ1-4, is DTGVSQNPRHKITKRGQNVTFRCDPISEHNRLYWYRQTLGQGPEFLTYFQNEAQLEKSRLLSDRFSAERPKGSFSTLEIQRTEQGDSAMYLCVTGGSGGKPLFFGSGTQLSVL.

This clonotype was seen at least ten times. V is TRBV7-2 and J is TRBJ2-7; D perhaps matches TRBD2 (6 bases). The germline CDR1 and CDR2 sequences are SGHTA and FQGNSA. V lost 1 base and J lost 0, with 19 bases in between. The CDR3 loop spans 18 amino acids. The CDR3 protein is CASSLEASGLQGSYEQYF. As DNA, the CDR3 is TGTGCCAGCAGCTTAGAGGCAAGCGGGCTGCAAGGCTCCTACGAGCAGTACTTC.

This clonotype was recorded at least ten times. The CDR3 sequence: CASSFPDRGRSWRQDLHTQYF. As DNA, the CDR3 is TGTGCCAGCAGCTTCCCGGACAGGGGGCGTTCGTGGAGACAAGACCTGCATACGCAGTATTTT. The V and J genes are TRBV7-9 and TRBJ2-3; TRBD1 matches at 11 bases. The V and J ends lost 3 bases and 7 bases, in that order; junction bases with no gene match: 24. CDR1 and CDR2 from the germline V gene are SEHNR and FQNEAQ (reference sequence). The CDR3 consists of 21 residues.

This clonotype showed up just once. It may be a read error: a sequence one base away is much more abundant. The chain combines TRBV30 with TRBJ1-4; weak D call: TRBD1 (6 bases). CDR3 length equals 14 residues. Trimming removed 1 base from V and 9 bases from J, with 15 bases in between. The V gene's germline CDR1 is GTSNPN and CDR2 SVGIG (reference sequence). The DNA of the CDR3 is TGTGCCTGGAGTGACGACAGGAAATATAAAAAACTGTTTTTT. Protein product: CAWSDDRKYKKLFF.

This clonotype was detected ten times or more. The CDR3 DNA follows: TGTGCCAGCAGCCCGACCCGGCGAAGGTCCGAGCAGTACTTC. This sequence encodes CASSPTRRRSEQYF. The J gene is TRBJ2-7, the V gene TRBV6-5; D ambiguous. V was shortened by 6 bases and J by 6 bases, with 18 bases between the two germline ends. The CDR3 covers 14 residues. CDR1 is MNHEY and CDR2 is SVGAGI in the germline V gene.

There are many counts of this clonotype. The rearrangement uses TRBV12-3 or TRBV12-4 and TRBJ2-3, with 7 bases aligning to TRBD1. The CDR3 totals 15 residues. The trim removed 7 bases at V and 1 base at J, leaving 8 bases unmatched. As DNA, the CDR3 is TGTGCCAGCACCTCAGCCACAGGGGGCACAGATACGCAGTATTTT. Translating gives CASTSATGGTDTQYF.

This clonotype came up many times. This sequence joins TRBV12-3 or TRBV12-4 and TRBJ1-1, with D uncertain. The CDR3 has 12 amino acids. Trimming stripped 5 bases from V and 6 bases from J, with 10 bases between. The CDR3 DNA reads TGTGCCAGCAGTCCCCTCCGTGCTGAAGCTTTCTTT. This translates into CASSPLRAEAFF.

This clonotype was observed at least ten times. V gene TRBV6-1 combines with J gene TRBJ1-1; D is possibly TRBD1 (6 bases). Trimming removed 6 bases at V and 0 bases at J, with 8 bases between. The CDR3 is 13 amino acids. Germline V lookup: CDR1 MNHNS, CDR2 SASEGT. The CDR3 bases are TGTGCCAGCAGATGGACAGTGAACACTGAAGCTTTCTTT. Residues: CASRWTVNTEAFF.

This clonotype was counted between two and nine times. The chain is built from TRBV7-2 and TRBJ2-7; no clear D. The CDR3 has 10 residues. V was clipped by 2 bases and J by 4 bases, with 0 bases between them. From germline, CDR1 is SGHTA and CDR2 FQGNSA. The CDR3 DNA reads as TGTGCCAGCAGCTTATACGAGCAGTACTTC. It yields the protein CASSLYEQYF.

The chain employs TRBV5-1 and TRBJ1-2, with D uncertain. Germline V gene data show CDR1 as SGHRS and CDR2 as YFSETQ. This CDR3 spans 19 amino acids. Trimming removed 1 base from V and 5 bases from J, with 27 bases in between. As DNA, the CDR3 is TGCGCCAGCAGCTTGCGGGCTGGCGCATCTCAAGTGGTGGATTATGGCTACACCTTC. The encoded protein is CASSLRAGASQVVDYGYTF.

This chain joins TRBV19 and TRBJ2-7, with TRBD2 matching 9 bases. V lost 1 base and J lost 2; bases outside the gene matches: 3. The CDR3 runs 15 residues. CDR1 and CDR2 (germline): LNHDA, SQIVND (reference sequence). CDR3 nucleotide sequence: TGTGCCAGTAGTATAGCAGCGGGAGGACCCTACGAGCAGTACTTC. The encoded protein is CASSIAAGGPYEQYF.

Within the sample, this clonotype is medium-sized. The V and J genes are TRBV29-1 and TRBJ2-5; D is ambiguous. From germline, CDR1 is SQVTM and CDR2 ANQGSEA. The CDR3 covers 14 residues. The V end lost 6 bases, the J end lost 0 bases, and 14 bases lay between the germline ends. This chain's CDR3 is CSVWGLGNQETQYF. CDR3 nucleotide sequence: TGCAGCGTGTGGGGATTAGGGAACCAAGAGACCCAGTACTTC.

This clonotype has ten or more counts. J is TRBJ2-1 and V is TRBV28, with 12 nucleotides matching TRBD2. This CDR3 is 15 amino acids long. V lost 5 bases and J lost 6; bases outside the gene matches: 5. Looked up from germline, CDR1 is MDHEN and CDR2 is SYDVKM. CDR3 residues: CASSPSGGALNEQFF. The CDR3 DNA reads as TGTGCCAGCAGTCCTAGCGGGGGGGCACTCAATGAGCAGTTCTTC.

This clonotype was seen at least ten times. The CDR3 loop is CAISESGTNTGELFF. As DNA, the CDR3 is TGTGCCATCAGTGAGTCTGGCACAAACACCGGGGAGCTGTTTTTT. The chain has TRBV10-3 and TRBJ2-2; unclear D gene. This CDR3 comprises 15 residues. V lost 0 bases to trimming and J lost 2 bases, with 7 bases between them. Germline V lookup: CDR1 ENHRY, CDR2 SYGVKD.

Many counts were recorded for this clonotype. The chain combines TRBV7-2 with TRBJ2-3; a possible D gene is TRBD1 (6 bases). The CDR3 has 12 residues. The germline V gene has CDR1 SGHTA and CDR2 FQGNSA. The V gene lost 1 base and the J gene lost 9 bases, with 8 bases spanning the gap. CDR3 sequence: CASSLVGGTQYF. The CDR3 nucleotides are TGTGCCAGCAGCTTAGTAGGGGGAACGCAGTATTTT.

This clonotype came up many times. CDR3 sequence reads: CAISGQGAETQYF. CDR3 DNA sequence: TGTGCCATCAGTGGGCAGGGGGCAGAGACCCAGTACTTC. V is TRBV10-3 and J is TRBJ2-5; TRBD1 matches 8 bases. This CDR3 has 13 amino acids. Trimming removed 4 bases from V and 4 bases from J; junction bases left unmatched: 2. Germline loops: CDR1 ENHRY, CDR2 SYGVKD.

This clonotype was detected many times. The V gene is TRBV10-3, the J gene TRBJ2-7; possibly TRBD1 or TRBD2 for D (5 bases each). The ends were cut back, 2 bases at V and 6 bases at J, with 5 bases in the middle. The CDR3 is made up of 11 amino acids. Per the germline V gene, CDR1 is ENHRY and CDR2 is SYGVKD. CDR3 DNA: TGTGCCATCAGTGAGGGGGGCGAGCAGTACTTC. This encodes CAISEGGEQYF.

This clonotype was counted between two and nine times. The chain recombines TRBV7-2 with TRBJ1-2; TRBD1 matches 7 bases. The CDR3 length is 18 residues. The junction had 15 bases not matched to a gene; V was cut back by 5 bases and J by 0 bases. Germline CDR1 reads SGHTA; CDR2 reads FQGNSA. As DNA, the CDR3 is TGTGCCAGCAGCCCATTACCGCGGGACAGAAGAGCTAACTATGGCTACACCTTC. Translated: CASSPLPRDRRANYGYTF. Using reference TRBV7-2 and TRBJ1-2 for the parts outside the CDR3, the full variable domain is GAGVSQSPSNKVTEKGKDVELRCDPISGHTALYWYRQSLGQGLEFLIYFQGNSAPDKSGLPSDRFSAERTGGSVSTLTIQRTQQEDSAVYLCASSPLPRDRRANYGYTFGSGTRLTVV.

Many counts were recorded for this clonotype. The V call is TRBV12-3 or TRBV12-4, the J call TRBJ1-5, with TRBD1 as a possible D gene (5 bases). This CDR3 region has 15 residues. Trimming removed 5 bases from V and 5 bases from J, with 16 bases in between. The CDR3 reads CASSPGGRADQPQHF. The CDR3 DNA sequence: TGTGCCAGCAGTCCCGGAGGCAGGGCGGATCAGCCCCAGCATTTT.

This clonotype was recorded at least ten times. V is TRBV7-9 and J is TRBJ1-3, with a weak D call TRBD1 (5 bases). The CDR3 length is 15 residues. V lost 1 base and J 0 bases, leaving 7 bases between the germline ends. The germline V gene has CDR1 SEHNR and CDR2 FQNEAQ (reference sequence). CDR3 bases: TGTGCCAGCAGCTTAGGGGGCAGCTCTGGAAACACCATATATTTT. This translates into CASSLGGSSGNTIYF. Full variable domain (missing parts from reference TRBV7-9 and TRBJ1-3): DTGVSQNPRHKITKRGQNVTFRCDPISEHNRLYWYRQTLGQGPEFLTYFQNEAQLEKSRLLSDRFSAERPKGSFSTLEIQRTEQGDSAMYLCASSLGGSSGNTIYFGEGSWLTVV.

This sequence joins TRBV7-2 and TRBJ2-7; TRBD2 matches at 10 bases. J lost 6 bases, V lost 4 bases, and 9 bases had no gene match. Germline V gene lookup returns CDR1 SGHTA and CDR2 FQGNSA. The CDR3 loop spans 15 amino acids. The CDR3 coding sequence is TGTGCCAGCAGCTCGACTAGCGGGCCACTTCTCGAGCAGTACTTC. This codes for CASSSTSGPLLEQYF.